The 12 T cell receptor beta chains listed next were all sequenced from one sample in a study of T cells in Graves' hyperthyroidism and ophthalmopathy (dated by TCRdb to the late 2010s). Libraries were prepared through multiplex PCR. Sequencer: Illumina HiSeq 2000. Amplification of TCR beta CDR3 regions was carried out from RNA transcripts. The TCR CDR3 was subjected to a first round of RT-PCR using the HTBI primer set and the Qiagen OneStep RT-PCR kit. In TCRdb, the public reads were trimmed at Q25 with fastp and aligned with MiXCR, with productive beta chains retained. Duplicate CDR3 protein sequences are folded into a single record with the most common DNA and genes. The sample records some 600,000 distinct CDR3 sequences, about 15% of which are singletons. The ten biggest clones cover 5% to 7% of the sample. The sample comprised blood. Every receptor here comes from a woman aged 30 to 39 with Graves' hyperthyroidism that later progressed to Graves' ophthalmopathy.

At least ten counts were recorded for this clonotype. This chain links TRBV20-1 with TRBJ1-4; a weak D match, TRBD1 (6 bases). The CDR3 loop spans 11 amino acids. CDR1 is DFQATT, CDR2 SNEGSKA, per germline (reference sequence). The CDR3 here is CRAGANEKLFF. As DNA, the CDR3 is TGCAGGGCAGGGGCTAATGAAAAACTGTTTTTT.

In its sample, this clonotype was seen many times. The chain employs TRBV12-3 or TRBV12-4 and TRBJ1-1, with D unresolved. Trimming took 2 bases from V and 1 from J, leaving 8 bases between them. The CDR3 loop spans 14 amino acids. Here the CDR3 reads CASSLTTANTEAFF. The DNA for the CDR3 is TGTGCCAGCAGTTTAACCACGGCGAACACTGAAGCTTTCTTT.

In this sample, this clonotype turned up many times. The chain uses TRBV7-2 and TRBJ1-6; tentative D call: TRBD1 (5 bases). Germline V gives CDR1 SGHTA, CDR2 FQGNSA. The CDR3 has 13 residues. With 10 bases removed from V and 4 bases from J, the gap between germline ends came to 11 bases. Here the CDR3 DNA reads TGTGCCACCGCGGGACGGTATAATTCACCCCTCCACTTT. Amino acid sequence: CATAGRYNSPLHF. The whole variable domain, remainder taken from reference TRBV7-2 and TRBJ1-6, is GAGVSQSPSNKVTEKGKDVELRCDPISGHTALYWYRQSLGQGLEFLIYFQGNSAPDKSGLPSDRFSAERTGGSVSTLTIQRTQQEDSAVYLCATAGRYNSPLHFGNGTRLTVT.

This clonotype was observed at least ten times. The chain is built from TRBV19 and TRBJ1-5; a weak D match, TRBD1 (6 bases). Germline assignment: CDR1 LNHDA and CDR2 SQIVND (reference sequence). This CDR3 region has 14 residues. Trimming removed 6 bases at V and 0 bases at J, with 9 bases between. CDR3 sequence (DNA): TGTGCCAGTAGCGGGACAAATAGCAATCAGCCCCAGCATTTT. The encoded protein is CASSGTNSNQPQHF.

J is TRBJ2-7 and V is TRBV15, with TRBD2 matching over 8 bases. Per germline, CDR1 LNHNV and CDR2 YYDKDF (reference sequence). CDR3 length: 13 amino acids. The J segment lost 4 bases and the V segment lost 4 bases, leaving 3 bases of the junction unmatched. CDR3 loop: CATSNIAGYEQYF. CDR3 nucleotide sequence: TGTGCCACCAGCAATATAGCGGGATACGAGCAGTACTTC.

This clonotype was seen many times. The chain couples TRBV3-1 to TRBJ2-3; D gene unclear. V lost 0 bases and J 2 bases, leaving 6 bases between the germline ends. The CDR3 extends over 14 amino acids. Germline V gene lookup returns CDR1 LGHDT and CDR2 YNNKEL (reference sequence). The CDR3 protein is CASSQDMNTDTQYF. The CDR3 bases are TGTGCCAGCAGCCAAGATATGAACACAGATACGCAGTATTTT.

The rearrangement links TRBV3-1 to TRBJ2-7, with 7 bases fitting TRBD1. The V and J ends lost 5 bases and 2 bases, in that order; junction bases with no gene match: 6. The germline V gene has CDR1 LGHDT and CDR2 YNNKEL (reference sequence). The CDR3 is 14 amino acids. The CDR3 sequence: CASSFTGVAYEQYF. CDR3 nucleotides: TGTGCCAGCAGCTTTACAGGGGTCGCCTACGAGCAGTACTTC.

This clonotype was seen ten or more times. This chain uses TRBV19 with TRBJ2-7; 9 nucleotides match TRBD1. This CDR3 comprises 17 residues. The V segment lost 4 bases and the J segment 6 bases; nucleotides outside the gene matches: 16. Germline CDR1 LNHDA, CDR2 SQIVND (reference sequence). CDR3 bases: TGTGCCAGTAGTACCCACCCGGACAGGGGTACCCGAGGCGAGCAGTACTTC. Its protein is CASSTHPDRGTRGEQYF. The complete variable domain, with remaining parts taken from reference TRBV19 and TRBJ2-7, reads DGGITQSPKYLFRKEGQNVTLSCEQNLNHDAMYWYRQDPGQGLRLIYYSQIVNDFQKGDIAEGYSVSREKKESFPLTVTSAQKNPTAFYLCASSTHPDRGTRGEQYFGPGTRLTVT.

This clonotype was detected ten times or more. V and J are TRBV6-1 and TRBJ1-2; D unresolved. The CDR3 is 15 amino acids. Germline V gene lookup returns CDR1 MNHNS and CDR2 SASEGT. V dropped 3 bases and J dropped 4 bases, with 15 bases sitting between them. CDR3 protein: CASSDRLENPYGYTF. The CDR3 nucleotides are TGTGCCAGCAGTGACCGTCTCGAGAACCCCTATGGCTACACCTTC.

This clonotype came up many times. The chain couples TRBV6-1 to TRBJ2-2, with 15 bases matching TRBD2. This CDR3 has 18 amino acids. Germline CDR1 MNHNS, CDR2 SASEGT. The V segment lost 6 bases and the J segment 4 bases; nucleotides outside the gene matches: 9. The CDR3 DNA reads TGTGCCAGCAGGCTCGGACTAGCGGGAGGGCCGGGCACCGGGGAGCTGTTTTTT. Protein product: CASRLGLAGGPGTGELFF.

This clonotype came up many times. The chain carries TRBV24-1 and TRBJ2-1; D remains ambiguous. V was shortened by 4 bases and J by 2 bases, with 8 bases between the two germline ends. Germline V lookup: CDR1 KGHDR, CDR2 SFDVKD. The CDR3 spans 14 residues. The CDR3 is CATSDKEPYNEQFF. As DNA, the CDR3 is TGTGCCACCAGTGACAAGGAACCCTACAATGAGCAGTTCTTC.

The rearrangement links TRBV15 to TRBJ2-1; D is uncertain. Germline-derived CDR1 and CDR2 are LNHNV and YYDKDF (reference sequence). CDR3 length: 12 residues. V lost 4 bases, J lost 5 bases, and 6 bases lay in between. This CDR3 reads CATSTYNNEQFF. CDR3 nucleotides: TGTGCCACCAGCACCTACAACAATGAGCAGTTCTTC.